The T cell receptor beta chain under discussion was sequenced for a study of T cell repertoires in ileal Crohn's disease. Background on the study: About half received postoperative treatment, around 10 with thiopurines and under 20 anti-TNF. Points from the study as a whole: Every patient over 26.8% clonality showed endoscopic recurrence.

Profiled with immunoSEQ multiplex PCR; TCRdb holds only in-frame clones, not every one. This table has approximately 11,000 clones, around 74% appearing once. Germline loops: CDR1 SGHKS, CDR2 YYEKEE (reference sequence). Trimming took 0 bases from V and 7 from J, leaving 16 bases between them. The CDR3 is 15 amino acids. Time point here: neoterminal ileum biopsy at postoperative endoscopy, about 6 months after surgery. Notes on this clone: Antigen: not known.

The chain joins TRBV5-5 to TRBJ1-2, with D perhaps TRBD1 (6 bases). The sequencing sample was made of ileal tissue. This TCR came from an adult with Crohn's disease. The CDR3 DNA follows: TGTGCCAGCAGCTTGGGGACCAACTTCAGGGGTGGCTACACCTTC. Translating it yields CASSLGTNFRGGYTF. The whole variable domain, filled in from reference TRBV5-5 and TRBJ1-2, reads DAGVTQSPTHLIKTRGQQVTLRCSPISGHKSVSWYQQVLGQGPQFIFQYYEKEERGRGNFPDRFSARQFPNYSSELNVNALLLGDSALYLCASSLGTNFRGGYTFGSGTRLTVV.